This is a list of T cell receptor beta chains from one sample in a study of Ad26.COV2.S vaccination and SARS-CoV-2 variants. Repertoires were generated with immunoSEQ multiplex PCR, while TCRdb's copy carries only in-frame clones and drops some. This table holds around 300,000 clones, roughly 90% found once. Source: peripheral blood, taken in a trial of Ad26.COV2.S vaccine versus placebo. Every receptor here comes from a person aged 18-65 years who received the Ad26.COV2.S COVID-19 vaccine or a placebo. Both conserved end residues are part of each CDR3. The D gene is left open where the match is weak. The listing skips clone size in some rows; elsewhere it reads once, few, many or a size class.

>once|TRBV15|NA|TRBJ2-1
TGTGCCACCAGCAGTACCCTGGCTTCGGCGGGACACGAGCAGTTCTTC
CATSSTLASAGHEQFF
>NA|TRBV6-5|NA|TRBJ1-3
TGTGCCAGCATTAACGGCTACTCTGGAAACACCATATATTTT
CASINGYSGNTIYF
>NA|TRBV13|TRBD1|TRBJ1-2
TGTGCCAGCAGCCGAGGGGCGACAGGGGACTATGGCTACACCTTC
CASSRGATGDYGYTF
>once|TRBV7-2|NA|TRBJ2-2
TGTGCCAGCAGCTTAGCGTTAGGGACGGCCGGGGAGCTGTTTTTT
CASSLALGTAGELFF
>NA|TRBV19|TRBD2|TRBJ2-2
TGTGCCAGCACTGGCTTCGGAACTAGCGGGAGGGTACACACCGGGGAGCTGTTTTTT
CASTGFGTSGRVHTGELFF
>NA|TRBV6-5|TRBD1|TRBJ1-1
TGTGCCAGCAGGGACAGGGGGAGGACCACTGAAGCTTTCTTT
CASRDRGRTTEAFF
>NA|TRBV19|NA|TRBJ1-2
TGTGCCAGTAGTATTCAGGGGCAGGGAGCTAACTATGGCTACACCTTC
CASSIQGQGANYGYTF
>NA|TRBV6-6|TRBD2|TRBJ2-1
TGTGCCAGCACCCTCGGGCCTAGCGGGATCAATGAGCAGTTCTTC
CASTLGPSGINEQFF
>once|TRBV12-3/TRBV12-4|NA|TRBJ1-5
TGTGCCAGCAGTTCGCAGGGAGAGCCCCAGCATTTT
CASSSQGEPQHF
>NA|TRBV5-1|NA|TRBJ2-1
TGCGCCAGCAGCTTGGGAGGCAGGGGATTGGGCTACAATGAGCAGTTCTTC
CASSLGGRGLGYNEQFF
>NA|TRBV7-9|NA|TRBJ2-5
TGTGCCAGCAGCTTAGGAGCGTCAGCTAAAGAGACCCAGTACTTC
CASSLGASAKETQYF
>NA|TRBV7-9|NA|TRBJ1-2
TGTGCCAGCAGCCTCGATAACTATGGCTACACCTTC
CASSLDNYGYTF
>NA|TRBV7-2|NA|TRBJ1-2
TGTGCCAGCAGCTTAGAGGCCTGGGACTATGGCTACACCTTC
CASSLEAWDYGYTF
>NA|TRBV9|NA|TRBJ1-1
TGTGCCAGCAGCGTAGAGGGATCGGGAAACACTGAAGCTTTCTTT
CASSVEGSGNTEAFF